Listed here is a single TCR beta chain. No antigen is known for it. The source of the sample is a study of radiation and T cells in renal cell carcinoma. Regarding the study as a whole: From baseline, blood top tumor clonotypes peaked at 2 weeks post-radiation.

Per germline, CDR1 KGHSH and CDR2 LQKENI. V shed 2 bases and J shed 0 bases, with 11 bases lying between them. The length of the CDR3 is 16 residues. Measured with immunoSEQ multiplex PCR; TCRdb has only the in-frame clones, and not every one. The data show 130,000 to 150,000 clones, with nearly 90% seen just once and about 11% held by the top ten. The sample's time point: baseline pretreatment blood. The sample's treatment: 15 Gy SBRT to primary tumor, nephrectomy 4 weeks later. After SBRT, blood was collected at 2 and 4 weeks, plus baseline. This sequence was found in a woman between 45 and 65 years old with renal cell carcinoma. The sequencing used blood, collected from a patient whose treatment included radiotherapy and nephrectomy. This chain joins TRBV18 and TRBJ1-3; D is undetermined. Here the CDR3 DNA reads TGTGCCAGCTCACCATACCCAGTTTCCTCTGGAAACACCATATATTTT. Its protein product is CASSPYPVSSGNTIYF.